This is a list of T cell receptor beta chains from one sample in a study of T cells in Graves' hyperthyroidism and ophthalmopathy. TCRdb re-called the multiplex PCR reads through MiXCR, storing one row per CDR3 protein. In the table there are 500,000 to 700,000 distinct CDR3 sequences, around 17% of which are singletons. The specimen sequenced was blood. These receptor sequences come from a woman aged 18-30 years with Graves' hyperthyroidism. Each CDR3 is given with its conserved first and last residue. The order of the fields is clone size, J gene, V gene, D gene, CDR3 protein, CDR3 DNA. D genes are given only for firm matches. Not every row has a clone size; where given, it reads once, few, many or a size class.

abundance: -; j_gene: TRBJ2-3; v_gene: TRBV20-1; d_gene: TRBD2; CDR3aa: CSAYKRELGVDTQYF; CDR3nt: TGCAGTGCTTACAAGCGGGAGTTAGGCGTAGATACGCAGTATTTT
abundance: -; j_gene: TRBJ2-2; v_gene: TRBV7-8; d_gene: TRBD2; CDR3aa: CASSLGLAAPNGELLF; CDR3nt: TGTGCCAGCAGCTTGGGGCTAGCGGCCCCCAACGGGGAGCTGCTTTTT
abundance: -; j_gene: TRBJ2-2; v_gene: TRBV10-2; d_gene: -; CDR3aa: CASSERSGVRELFF; CDR3nt: TGCGCCAGCAGTGAGCGTTCAGGGGTGCGGGAGCTGTTTTTT
abundance: few; j_gene: TRBJ2-2; v_gene: TRBV5-1; d_gene: -; CDR3aa: CASSIGPGELFF; CDR3nt: TGCGCCAGCAGCATCGGACCTGGGGAGCTGTTTTTT
abundance: -; j_gene: TRBJ2-3; v_gene: TRBV19; d_gene: -; CDR3aa: CASSMNVRDTQYF; CDR3nt: TGTGCCAGTAGTATGAATGTAAGAGATACGCAGTATTTT
abundance: many; j_gene: TRBJ2-3; v_gene: TRBV18; d_gene: TRBD2; CDR3aa: CASSPPSGDSTDTQYF; CDR3nt: TGTGCCAGCTCACCCCCTAGCGGGGACAGCACAGATACGCAGTATTTT
abundance: few; j_gene: TRBJ2-1; v_gene: TRBV11-2; d_gene: TRBD2; CDR3aa: CASSLAVTGTSLHNEQFF; CDR3nt: TGTGCCAGCAGCTTAGCGGTGACCGGGACTAGCCTCCACAATGAGCAGTTCTTC
abundance: -; j_gene: TRBJ2-5; v_gene: TRBV25-1; d_gene: -; CDR3aa: CASSEWGVGETQYF; CDR3nt: TGTGCCAGCAGTGAATGGGGGGTTGGAGAGACCCAGTACTTC
abundance: many; j_gene: TRBJ2-4; v_gene: TRBV24-1; d_gene: -; CDR3aa: CATSEPGHGNIQYF; CDR3nt: TGTGCCACCAGTGAACCGGGACACGGAAACATTCAGTACTTC
abundance: many; j_gene: TRBJ2-5; v_gene: TRBV5-1; d_gene: TRBD2; CDR3aa: CASSIGLAQETQYF; CDR3nt: TGCGCCAGCAGCATCGGACTAGCGCAAGAGACCCAGTACTTC
abundance: -; j_gene: TRBJ1-2; v_gene: TRBV6-1; d_gene: TRBD1; CDR3aa: CASSGTGTVYGCTF; CDR3nt: TGTGCCAGCAGTGGCACCGGGACAGTCTATGGCTGCACCTTC
abundance: many; j_gene: TRBJ2-5; v_gene: TRBV7-9; d_gene: -; CDR3aa: CASSFLNGETQYF; CDR3nt: TGTGCCAGCAGCTTTCTTAATGGGGAGACCCAGTACTTC
abundance: -; j_gene: TRBJ2-1; v_gene: TRBV12-3/TRBV12-4; d_gene: -; CDR3aa: CASSLGALQSVNEQFF; CDR3nt: TGTGCCAGCAGTTTGGGGGCCCTGCAGAGTGTCAATGAGCAGTTCTTC
abundance: many; j_gene: TRBJ2-7; v_gene: TRBV20-1; d_gene: TRBD2; CDR3aa: CSAGLAGYEQYF; CDR3nt: TGCAGTGCTGGACTAGCGGGTTACGAGCAGTACTTC
abundance: few; j_gene: TRBJ1-1; v_gene: TRBV6-5; d_gene: -; CDR3aa: CASSYRTLGMNTEAFF; CDR3nt: TGTGCCAGCAGTTACCGGACGTTGGGCATGAACACTGAAGCTTTCTTT
abundance: few; j_gene: TRBJ2-1; v_gene: TRBV3-1; d_gene: -; CDR3aa: CASSLTGTDNEQFF; CDR3nt: TGTGCCAGCAGCCTTACTGGGACCGACAATGAGCAGTTCTTC
abundance: -; j_gene: TRBJ2-3; v_gene: TRBV20-1; d_gene: -; CDR3aa: CSARRTSDTQYF; CDR3nt: TGCAGTGCGCGGAGGACATCAGATACGCAGTATTTT
abundance: many; j_gene: TRBJ2-7; v_gene: TRBV18; d_gene: -; CDR3aa: CASSPSLAFRDEQYF; CDR3nt: TGTGCCAGCTCACCGTCGCTAGCCTTTCGGGACGAGCAGTACTTC
abundance: many; j_gene: TRBJ2-1; v_gene: TRBV28; d_gene: -; CDR3aa: CASSLIRGRAYNEQFF; CDR3nt: TGTGCCAGCAGTTTAATCCGGGGGCGAGCCTACAATGAGCAGTTCTTC
abundance: many; j_gene: TRBJ2-3; v_gene: TRBV11-2; d_gene: TRBD2; CDR3aa: CASSPSGVSTDTQYF; CDR3nt: TGTGCCAGCAGTCCTAGCGGAGTCAGCACAGATACGCAGTATTTT
abundance: -; j_gene: TRBJ2-1; v_gene: TRBV6-4; d_gene: TRBD2; CDR3aa: CASSVFAGGPLNEQFF; CDR3nt: TGTGCCAGCAGTGTGTTTGCGGGAGGGCCGCTAAATGAGCAGTTCTTC
abundance: few; j_gene: TRBJ1-5; v_gene: TRBV2; d_gene: -; CDR3aa: CASSVSENQPQHF; CDR3nt: TGTGCCAGCAGTGTATCCGAGAATCAGCCCCAGCATTTT
abundance: -; j_gene: TRBJ2-1; v_gene: TRBV28; d_gene: TRBD2; CDR3aa: CASSLLASGNNGQFF; CDR3nt: TGTGCCAGCAGTTTATTAGCTAGCGGGAACAATGGGCAGTTCTTC
abundance: -; j_gene: TRBJ1-1; v_gene: TRBV12-3/TRBV12-4; d_gene: -; CDR3aa: CASGTTLGAEAFF; CDR3nt: TGTGCCAGCGGAACCACGTTAGGTGCTGAAGCTTTCTTT
abundance: many; j_gene: TRBJ2-7; v_gene: TRBV20-1; d_gene: -; CDR3aa: CSAGRSYEQYF; CDR3nt: TGCAGTGCGGGGCGGTCCTACGAGCAGTACTTC
abundance: -; j_gene: TRBJ1-4; v_gene: TRBV6-1; d_gene: -; CDR3aa: CASSPRGPNEKLFF; CDR3nt: TGTGCCAGCAGCCCGCGGGGCCCTAATGAAAAACTGTTTTTT